This T cell receptor (beta chain) was recovered during a study of shared clonotypes between healthy human individuals. General observations from the study: Clonotype sharing among donors, it was expected, would be affected by sequencing depth. Owing to a small donor count, the genetic and exposure-history diversity represented was limited. Sampling involved blood alone; tissue repertoires likely differ.

Trimming removed 5 bases from V and 6 bases from J, with 22 bases in between. Germline V gene sequence: CDR1 MNHEY, CDR2 SMNVEV (reference sequence). This CDR3 is built from 16 residues. Researchers divided each subset's genomic DNA evenly across several immunoSEQ plates. Clones were read by immunoSEQ multiplex PCR, and TCRdb kept only the in-frame ones, dropping some. The table lists a few hundred thousand clones, more than 70% of them singletons. For this clone: The antigen remains undetermined.

This TCR was sampled from a woman aged 40 to 50 in good health. Some clones in this sample may be carry-over from other donors' samples. Sequencing used PBMCs. The V gene is TRBV27, the J gene TRBJ1-2; D is possibly TRBD1 (5 bases). The CDR3 sequence is CASSPDSGFVVDGYTF. The CDR3 DNA sequence: TGTGCCAGCAGTCCCGATTCAGGGTTCGTGGTGGATGGCTACACCTTC.